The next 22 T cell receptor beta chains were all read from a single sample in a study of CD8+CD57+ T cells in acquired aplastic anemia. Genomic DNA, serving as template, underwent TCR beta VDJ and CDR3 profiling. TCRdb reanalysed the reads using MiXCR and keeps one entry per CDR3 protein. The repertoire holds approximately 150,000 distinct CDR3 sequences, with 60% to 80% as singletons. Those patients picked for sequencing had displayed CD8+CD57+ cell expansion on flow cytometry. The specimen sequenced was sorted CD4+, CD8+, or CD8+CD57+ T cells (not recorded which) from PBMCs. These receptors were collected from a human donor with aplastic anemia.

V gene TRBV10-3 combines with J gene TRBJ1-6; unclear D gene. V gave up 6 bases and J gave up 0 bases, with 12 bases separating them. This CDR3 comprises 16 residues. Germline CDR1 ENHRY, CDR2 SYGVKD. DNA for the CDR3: TGTGCCATCAGCGGACGGCCGAGCTCCTATAATTCACCCCTCCACTTT. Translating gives CAISGRPSSYNSPLHF.

CDR3 nucleotides: TGTGCCAGTAGTATTGTGCCGAACACTGAAGCTTTCTTT. Translated: CASSIVPNTEAFF. The chain employs TRBV19 and TRBJ1-1; no firm D call. The V end was cut by 3 bases, the J end by 1 base, with 6 bases between. The CDR3 runs to 13 residues. The germline V gene encodes CDR1 LNHDA and CDR2 SQIVND (reference sequence).

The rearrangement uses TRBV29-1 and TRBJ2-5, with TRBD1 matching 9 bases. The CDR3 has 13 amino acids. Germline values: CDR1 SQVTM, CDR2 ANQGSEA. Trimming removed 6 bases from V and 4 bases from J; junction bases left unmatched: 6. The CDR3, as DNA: TGCAGCGTCGCGGAGGGACAGGGAGAGACCCAGTACTTC. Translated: CSVAEGQGETQYF.

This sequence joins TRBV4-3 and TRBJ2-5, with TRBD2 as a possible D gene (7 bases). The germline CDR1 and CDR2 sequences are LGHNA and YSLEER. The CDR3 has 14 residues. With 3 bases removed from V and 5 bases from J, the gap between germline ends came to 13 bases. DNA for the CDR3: TGCGCCAGCAGCCAGAGGGGGGGCGCCGAGACCCAGTACTTC. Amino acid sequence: CASSQRGGAETQYF.

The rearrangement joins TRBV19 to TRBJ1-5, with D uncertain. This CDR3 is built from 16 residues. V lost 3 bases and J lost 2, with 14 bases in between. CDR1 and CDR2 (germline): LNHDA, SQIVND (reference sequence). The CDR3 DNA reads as TGTGCCAGTAGTATGGGGAGCCCTATGGGCAATCAGCCCCAGCATTTT. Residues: CASSMGSPMGNQPQHF.

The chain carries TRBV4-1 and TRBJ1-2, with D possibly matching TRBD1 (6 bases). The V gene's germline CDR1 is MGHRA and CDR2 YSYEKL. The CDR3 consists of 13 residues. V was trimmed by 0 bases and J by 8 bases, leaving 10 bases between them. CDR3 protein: CASSQDNRVGYTF. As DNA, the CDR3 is TGCGCCAGCAGCCAAGATAACAGGGTCGGCTACACCTTC.

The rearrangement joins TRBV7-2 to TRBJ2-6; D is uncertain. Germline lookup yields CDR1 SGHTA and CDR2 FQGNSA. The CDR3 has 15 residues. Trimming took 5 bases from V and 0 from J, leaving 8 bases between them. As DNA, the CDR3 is TGTGCCAGCAGCACCGGCGGCTCTGGGGCCAACGTCCTGACTTTC. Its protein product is CASSTGGSGANVLTF.

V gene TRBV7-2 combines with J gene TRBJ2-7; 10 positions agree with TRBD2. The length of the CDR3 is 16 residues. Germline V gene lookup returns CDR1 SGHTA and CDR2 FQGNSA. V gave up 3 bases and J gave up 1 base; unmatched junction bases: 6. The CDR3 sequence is CASSLTGTSESYEQYF. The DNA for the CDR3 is TGTGCCAGCAGCTTGACCGGGACTAGCGAATCCTACGAGCAGTACTTC.

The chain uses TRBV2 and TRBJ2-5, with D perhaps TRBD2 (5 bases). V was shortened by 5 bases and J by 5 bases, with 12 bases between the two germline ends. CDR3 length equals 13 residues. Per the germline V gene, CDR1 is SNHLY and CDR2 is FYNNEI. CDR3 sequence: CASSSGKAETQYF. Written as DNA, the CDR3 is TGTGCCAGCAGTAGCGGCAAAGCGGAGACCCAGTACTTC.

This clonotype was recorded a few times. CDR3 sequence: CSVEGQLQETQYF. The CDR3 DNA follows: TGCAGCGTTGAAGGCCAGCTCCAAGAGACCCAGTACTTC. V usage is TRBV29-1 and J usage is TRBJ2-5; D unclear. CDR1 is SQVTM and CDR2 is ANQGSEA in the germline V gene. Trimming shortened V by 1 base and J by 1 base, and 7 bases separated the two germline ends. This CDR3 spans 13 amino acids.

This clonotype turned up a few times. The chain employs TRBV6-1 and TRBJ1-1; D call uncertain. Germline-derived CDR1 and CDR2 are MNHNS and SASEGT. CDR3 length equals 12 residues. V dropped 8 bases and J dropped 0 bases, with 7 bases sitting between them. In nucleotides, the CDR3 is TGTGCCAGCGGTCACATGAACACTGAAGCTTTCTTT. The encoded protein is CASGHMNTEAFF.

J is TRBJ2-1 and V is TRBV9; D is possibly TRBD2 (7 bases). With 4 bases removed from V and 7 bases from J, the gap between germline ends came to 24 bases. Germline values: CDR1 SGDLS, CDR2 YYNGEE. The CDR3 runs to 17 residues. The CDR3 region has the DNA TGTGCCAGCAGCTTAACTCTCCTGGGGGGGGCGAGGAATGAGCAGTTCTTC. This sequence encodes CASSLTLLGGARNEQFF. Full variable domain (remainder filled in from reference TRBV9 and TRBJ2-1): DSGVTQTPKHLITATGQRVTLRCSPRSGDLSVYWYQQSLDQGLQFLIQYYNGEERAKGNILERFSAQQFPDLHSELNLSSLELGDSALYFCASSLTLLGGARNEQFFGPGTRLTVL.

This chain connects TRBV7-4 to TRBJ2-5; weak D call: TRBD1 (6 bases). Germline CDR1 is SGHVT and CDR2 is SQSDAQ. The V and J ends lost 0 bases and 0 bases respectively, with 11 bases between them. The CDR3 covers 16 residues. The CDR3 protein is CASSLAGTTNQETQYF. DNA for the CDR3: TGTGCCAGCAGCTTAGCCGGGACAACTAACCAAGAGACCCAGTACTTC. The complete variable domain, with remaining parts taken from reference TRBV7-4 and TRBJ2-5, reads GAGVSQSPRYKVAKRGRDVALRCDSISGHVTLYWYRQTLGQGSEVLTYSQSDAQRDKSGRPSGRFSAERPERSVSTLKIQRTEQGDSAVYLCASSLAGTTNQETQYFGPGTRLLVL.

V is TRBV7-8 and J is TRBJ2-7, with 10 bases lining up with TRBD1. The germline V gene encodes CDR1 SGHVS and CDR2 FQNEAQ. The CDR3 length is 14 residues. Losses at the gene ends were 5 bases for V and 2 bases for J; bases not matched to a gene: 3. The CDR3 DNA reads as TGTGCCAGCAGCCGGACAGGGGGGACCTACGAGCAGTACTTC. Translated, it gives CASSRTGGTYEQYF. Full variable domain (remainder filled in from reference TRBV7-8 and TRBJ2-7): GAGVSQSPRYKVAKRGQDVALRCDPISGHVSLFWYQQALGQGPEFLTYFQNEAQLDKSGLPSDRFFAERPEGSVSTLKIQRTQQEDSAVYLCASSRTGGTYEQYFGPGTRLTVT.

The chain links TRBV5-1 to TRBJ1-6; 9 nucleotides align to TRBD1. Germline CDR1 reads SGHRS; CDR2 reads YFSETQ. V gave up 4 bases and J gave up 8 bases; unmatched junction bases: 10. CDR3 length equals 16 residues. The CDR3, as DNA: TGCGCCAGCAGCACGACCGGGACAGGGTACGATTCACCCCTCCACTTT. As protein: CASSTTGTGYDSPLHF.

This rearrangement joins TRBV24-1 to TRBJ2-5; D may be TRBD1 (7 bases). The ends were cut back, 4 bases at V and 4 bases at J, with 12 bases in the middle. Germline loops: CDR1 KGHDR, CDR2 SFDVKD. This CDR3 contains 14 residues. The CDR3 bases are TGTGCCACCAGTGACTACAGGGGAGGAGAGACCCAGTACTTC. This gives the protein CATSDYRGGETQYF.

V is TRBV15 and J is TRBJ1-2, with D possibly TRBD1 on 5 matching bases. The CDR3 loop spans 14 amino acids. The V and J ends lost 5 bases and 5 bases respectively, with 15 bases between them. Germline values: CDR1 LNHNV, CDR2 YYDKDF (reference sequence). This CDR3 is CATSRGGGIYGYTF. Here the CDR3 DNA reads TGTGCCACCAGCCGGGGGGGGGGAATTTATGGCTACACCTTC.

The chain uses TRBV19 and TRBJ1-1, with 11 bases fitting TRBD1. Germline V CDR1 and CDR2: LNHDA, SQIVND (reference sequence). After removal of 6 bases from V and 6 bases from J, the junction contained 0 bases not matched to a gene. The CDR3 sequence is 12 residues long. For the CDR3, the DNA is TGTGCCAGTAGGGGACAGGGGGCTGAAGCTTTCTTT. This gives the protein CASRGQGAEAFF.

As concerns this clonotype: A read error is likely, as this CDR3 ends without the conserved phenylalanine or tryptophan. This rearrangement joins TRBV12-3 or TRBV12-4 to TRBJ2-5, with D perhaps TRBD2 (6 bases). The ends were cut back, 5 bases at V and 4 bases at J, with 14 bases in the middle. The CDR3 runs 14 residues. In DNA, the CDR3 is TGTGCCAGCAGTCCTCGGGTGCGGGGAGAGACCCAGTACCTC. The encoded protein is CASSPRVRGETQYL.

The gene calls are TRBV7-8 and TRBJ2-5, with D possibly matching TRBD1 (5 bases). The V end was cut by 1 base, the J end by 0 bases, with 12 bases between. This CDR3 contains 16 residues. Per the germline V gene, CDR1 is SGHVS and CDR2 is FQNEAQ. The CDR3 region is CASSLEGGAYQETQYF. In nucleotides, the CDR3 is TGTGCCAGCAGCTTAGAGGGTGGGGCCTACCAAGAGACCCAGTACTTC.

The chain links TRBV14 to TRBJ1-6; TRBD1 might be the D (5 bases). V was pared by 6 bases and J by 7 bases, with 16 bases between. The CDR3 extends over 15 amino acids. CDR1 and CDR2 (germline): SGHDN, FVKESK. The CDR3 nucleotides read TGTGCCAGCAGTGATGGGGCCAGGAGAAATTCACCCCTCCACTTT. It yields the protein CASSDGARRNSPLHF.

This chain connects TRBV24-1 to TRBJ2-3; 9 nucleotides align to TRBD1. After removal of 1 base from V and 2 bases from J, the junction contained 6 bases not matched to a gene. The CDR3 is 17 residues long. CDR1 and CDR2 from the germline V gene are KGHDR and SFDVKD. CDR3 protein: CATSDFRTGVSTDTQYF. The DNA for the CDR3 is TGTGCCACCAGTGATTTTAGGACAGGGGTCTCCACAGATACGCAGTATTTT.